This T cell receptor beta chain is drawn from a study of response to subunit inactivated influenza vaccine. This clonotype showed up just a few times. Antigen specificity is unknown. Overall study results and limits: The study's authors posited that every seasonal influenza vaccination enlists few new T cells.

CDR3 length equals 14 residues. V lost 5 bases and J lost 4, with 13 bases in between. Germline CDR1 is SGHRS and CDR2 is YFSETQ. TCRdb independently ran MiXCR on the RT-PCR reads; one entry per CDR3 protein. The sample lists 700,000 to 800,000 distinct CDR3 sequences; around a sixth were seen once. V is TRBV5-1 and J is TRBJ2-1, with D perhaps being TRBD1 or TRBD2 (5 bases each). The source of this sequence is a man in his fifties or sixties who received an inactivated influenza vaccine. Here the sequenced sample was PBMCs from blood, taken about 5 days after vaccination. The CDR3 reads CASSTMGVYNEQFF. In DNA, the CDR3 is TGCGCCAGCAGTACTATGGGGGTTTACAATGAGCAGTTCTTC.